Sequencing of this T cell receptor beta chain was carried out in a study of CD8 T cells in Susac syndrome. An amount of RNA that ranged from about 0.45 to 1 ug was reverse transcribed with random hexamers. TCRdb used MiXCR to reprocess the immunoSEQ multiplex PCR reads, holding one entry per CDR3 protein. This sample yields roughly 190,000 distinct CDR3 sequences, of which around 95% are seen a single time; 0.16% belongs to the top ten. V gave up 3 bases and J gave up 4 bases; unmatched junction bases: 5. The length of the CDR3 is 14 residues. The germline V gene has CDR1 DFQATT and CDR2 SNEGSKA (reference sequence). This clonotype was seen a single time.

The sequence came from a human donor with Susac syndrome. Material: CD8+ T cells from PBMCs. The gene calls are TRBV20-1 and TRBJ2-3; 9 nucleotides line up with TRBD1. This chain's CDR3 is CSASTGGRADTQYF. The CDR3 DNA is TGCAGTGCTAGTACAGGGGGCCGGGCAGATACGCAGTATTTT.